This TCR beta chain appears in the sequencing data of a study of T cell responses to AZD1222 COVID-19 vaccine. General study points: Researchers report vaccine-associated CD4 TCRs spanning spike, with dominance at 160-218 and 743-854. Unmutated variant regions are reportedly the target of nearly half of TCRs that are spike-specific.

As regards this clone: Its antigen remains unidentified.

This CDR3 region has 18 residues. Per the germline V gene, CDR1 is SGHVS and CDR2 is FNYEAQ. The V end lost 1 base, the J end lost 3 bases, and 19 bases lay between the germline ends. Data came from immunoSEQ multiplex PCR; TCRdb stores just in-frame clones and leaves some out. The sample lists roughly 130,000 clones; 88% were seen once. The sample here was peripheral blood, taken on day 0 of AZD1222 vaccination. The sequence was obtained from an adult in good health. The J gene is TRBJ1-5, the V gene TRBV7-6, with D maybe TRBD1 (6 bases). This CDR3 is CASSLEAMHRVYNQPQHF. The CDR3, as DNA: TGTGCCAGCAGCTTAGAAGCTATGCACAGGGTTTACAATCAGCCCCAGCATTTT.